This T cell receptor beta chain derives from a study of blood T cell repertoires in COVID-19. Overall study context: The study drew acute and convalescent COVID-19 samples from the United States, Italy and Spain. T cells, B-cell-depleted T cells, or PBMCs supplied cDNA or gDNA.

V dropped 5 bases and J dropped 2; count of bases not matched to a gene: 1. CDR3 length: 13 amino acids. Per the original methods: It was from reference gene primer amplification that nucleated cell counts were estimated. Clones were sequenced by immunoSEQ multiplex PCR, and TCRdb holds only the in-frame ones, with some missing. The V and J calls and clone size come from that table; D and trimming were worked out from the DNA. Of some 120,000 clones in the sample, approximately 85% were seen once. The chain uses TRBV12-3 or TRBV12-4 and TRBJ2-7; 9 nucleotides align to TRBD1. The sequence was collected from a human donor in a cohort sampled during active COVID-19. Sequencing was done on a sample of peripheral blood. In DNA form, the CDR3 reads TGTGCCAGCAGTACAGGGGGCACCTACGAGCAGTACTTC. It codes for CASSTGGTYEQYF.